The 24 T cell receptor beta chains below all came from one sample that was sequenced in a study of cytomegalovirus exposure and HLA in healthy donors. PCR was performed using 60 Vbeta and 13 Jbeta primers. The table came from immunoSEQ multiplex PCR; TCRdb's copy has only in-frame clones and leaves some out. The data hold more than 250,000 clones, with roughly 89% observed a single time. The sequenced sample was PBMCs. Every receptor here comes from a woman aged 18-35 years in good health and CMV-seronegative.

This chain uses TRBV27 with TRBJ1-2; weak D call: TRBD1 (6 bases). This CDR3 is built from 11 residues. Germline V CDR1 and CDR2: MNHEY, SMNVEV (reference sequence). Trimming took off 8 bases at V and 4 bases at J, with 8 bases between the two ends. CDR3 nucleotide sequence: TGTGCCAGCGGGGGCTCCTATGGCTACACCTTC. The encoded protein is CASGGSYGYTF.

CDR3 region: CASSLRKEGTGGSGANVLTF. Written as DNA, the CDR3 is TGTGCCAGCAGCTTGCGGAAAGAGGGGACAGGGGGCTCTGGGGCCAACGTCCTGACTTTC. This chain joins TRBV5-5 and TRBJ2-6, with TRBD1 identical over 11 bases. The germline CDR1 and CDR2 sequences are SGHKS and YYEKEE (reference sequence). The CDR3 extends over 20 amino acids. J was trimmed by 0 bases and V by 1 base; bases with no gene match: 9.

The CDR3 reads CASSESSGGAYEQYF. The DNA of the CDR3 is TGTGCCAGCAGTGAATCGAGCGGGGGGGCCTACGAGCAGTACTTC. V usage is TRBV6-1 and J usage is TRBJ2-7; 10 bases match TRBD2. The ends lost 2 bases at V and 2 bases at J; junction bases unmatched: 3. The CDR3 extends over 15 amino acids. Germline V lookup: CDR1 MNHNS, CDR2 SASEGT.

The chain carries TRBV4-1 and TRBJ2-7; tentative D call: TRBD1 (6 bases). V was clipped by 8 bases and J by 2 bases, with 16 bases between them. The CDR3 is 14 residues long. Germline V gives CDR1 MGHRA, CDR2 YSYEKL. This chain's CDR3 is CASSQGIRAYEQYF. The CDR3 DNA reads TGCGCCAGCTCACAGGGAATTCGGGCCTACGAGCAGTACTTC.

This chain joins TRBV9 and TRBJ2-1; 8 nucleotides align to TRBD2. From germline, CDR1 is SGDLS and CDR2 YYNGEE. The ends lost 4 bases at V and 2 bases at J; junction bases unmatched: 8. This CDR3 comprises 16 residues. The DNA of the CDR3 is TGTGCCAGCAGCCGGCTAGCGGGCCTTCCCTACAATGAGCAGTTCTTC. It yields the protein CASSRLAGLPYNEQFF.

The chain's CDR3 is CASSESTGGETQYF. The CDR3 DNA is TGCGCCAGCAGTGAGTCGACAGGGGGAGAGACCCAGTACTTC. This chain uses TRBV10-1 with TRBJ2-5; 9 nucleotides agree with TRBD1. The CDR3 has 14 residues. The ends lost 0 bases at V and 4 bases at J; junction bases unmatched: 0. From germline, CDR1 is WNHNN and CDR2 SYGVQD (reference sequence).

The rearrangement links TRBV5-4 to TRBJ1-1, with TRBD1 as a possible D gene (5 bases). Germline loops: CDR1 SGHNT, CDR2 YYREEE (reference sequence). V gave up 1 base and J gave up 1 base, with 8 bases separating them. This CDR3 comprises 14 residues. DNA for the CDR3: TGTGCCAGCAGCTTGCTCCAGGGGAACACTGAAGCTTTCTTT. It specifies CASSLLQGNTEAFF.

The chain combines TRBV19 with TRBJ1-2, with D hard to call. The CDR3 loop spans 14 amino acids. Germline CDR1 reads LNHDA; CDR2 reads SQIVND (reference sequence). V was clipped by 3 bases and J by 2 bases, with 10 bases between them. DNA of the CDR3: TGTGCCAGTAGTATGCCTGCCAGAAACTATGGCTACACCTTC. Translated: CASSMPARNYGYTF.

This chain links TRBV10-3 with TRBJ1-1; a possible D gene is TRBD1 (6 bases). The CDR3 extends over 16 amino acids. Per germline, CDR1 ENHRY and CDR2 SYGVKD. V lost 6 bases to trimming and J lost 2 bases, with 19 bases between them. As DNA, the CDR3 is TGTGCCATCAGGGAAGTTCGGGGGGGCCCTAACACTGAAGCTTTCTTT. This encodes CAIREVRGGPNTEAFF.

This chain uses TRBV4-1 with TRBJ2-3; D not resolved. There are 13 residues in the CDR3. The germline gives CDR1 MGHRA, CDR2 YSYEKL. The ends were cut back, 3 bases at V and 3 bases at J, with 7 bases in the middle. The CDR3: CASSHTPTDTQYF. The CDR3, as DNA: TGCGCCAGCAGCCACACACCGACAGATACGCAGTATTTT.

The chain uses TRBV2 and TRBJ2-2; a possible D gene is TRBD1 (6 bases). Looked up from germline, CDR1 is SNHLY and CDR2 is FYNNEI. This CDR3 contains 19 residues. The germline V and J ends were trimmed by 0 bases and 6 bases, with 23 bases remaining between them. The CDR3 DNA is TGTGCCAGCAGTGAAGCGCTTCAACAGGGTGCGGCCTTCCCCGGGGAGCTGTTTTTT. This sequence encodes CASSEALQQGAAFPGELFF.

The sample holds one count of this clone. This chain links TRBV4-2 with TRBJ1-2; weak D call: TRBD1 (6 bases). Germline V CDR1 and CDR2: LGHNA, YNFKEQ. The CDR3 is 16 amino acids. The germline V and J ends were trimmed by 0 bases and 7 bases, with 18 bases remaining between them. The CDR3 DNA follows: TGTGCCAGCAGCCAAGATAATAGGGTACAAGGGGGTGGCTACACCTTC. Translating it yields CASSQDNRVQGGGYTF.

The chain couples TRBV9 to TRBJ2-7, with D tentatively TRBD2 (5 bases). Germline V gene lookup returns CDR1 SGDLS and CDR2 YYNGEE. The CDR3 is 15 amino acids. V shed 0 bases and J shed 3 bases, with 13 bases lying between them. The CDR3 DNA reads TGTGCCAGCAGCGTAGCCCCAGCGGTGAACTACGAGCAGTACTTC. Amino acids: CASSVAPAVNYEQYF.

J is TRBJ1-2 and V is TRBV6-1; D not resolved. CDR3 length equals 13 residues. Trimming removed 3 bases at V and 5 bases at J, with 10 bases between. Germline lookup yields CDR1 MNHNS and CDR2 SASEGT. The CDR3 is CASSEWQAYGYTF. The CDR3 nucleotides read TGTGCCAGCAGTGAGTGGCAGGCTTATGGCTACACCTTC.

J is TRBJ2-3 and V is TRBV5-1; TRBD1 is a possible D gene (6 bases). There are 14 residues in the CDR3. V lost 0 bases, J lost 3 bases, and 8 bases lay in between. Per the germline V gene, CDR1 is SGHRS and CDR2 is YFSETQ. The CDR3 DNA reads TGCGCCAGCAGCTTGGCCGGACAGACAGATACGCAGTATTTT. Protein product: CASSLAGQTDTQYF.

This chain connects TRBV2 to TRBJ2-7; tentative D call: TRBD2 (7 bases). Germline V CDR1 and CDR2: SNHLY, FYNNEI. Trimming left V 6 bases short and J 2 bases short, with 17 bases between. This CDR3 contains 15 residues. The CDR3 reads CASSPEGGGAYEQYF. The CDR3 DNA is TGTGCCAGCAGCCCAGAGGGGGGGGGCGCCTACGAGCAGTACTTC.

CDR3 DNA: TGTGCCAGCAGCTCGGTCGATGAGCAGTTCTTC. Amino acid sequence: CASSSVDEQFF. This chain joins TRBV7-9 and TRBJ2-1; D unresolved. Germline CDR1 is SEHNR and CDR2 is FQNEAQ (reference sequence). The V end lost 4 bases, the J end lost 8 bases, and 6 bases lay between the germline ends. This CDR3 spans 11 amino acids.

The rearrangement joins TRBV10-3 to TRBJ2-5; TRBD2 might be the D (7 bases). CDR1 and CDR2 (germline): ENHRY, SYGVKD. The CDR3 runs to 14 residues. V gave up 3 bases and J gave up 5 bases, with 13 bases separating them. In DNA form, the CDR3 reads TGTGCCATCAGTGACCGGGGGGCCGGGGAGACCCAGTACTTC. Its protein is CAISDRGAGETQYF.

The chain recombines TRBV11-2 with TRBJ2-1; no firm D call. Per germline, CDR1 SGHAT and CDR2 FQNNGV. This CDR3 contains 18 residues. Trimming took off 4 bases at V and 1 base at J, with 20 bases between the two ends. CDR3 sequence (DNA): TGTGCCAGCAGCTCCGCAAATTACCCGACTCGGTCCTACAATGAGCAGTTCTTC. Protein sequence: CASSSANYPTRSYNEQFF.

The chain recombines TRBV10-1 with TRBJ2-7; the D gene is possibly TRBD2 (7 bases). This CDR3 is 15 amino acids long. V was clipped by 3 bases and J by 2 bases, with 14 bases between them. Germline CDR1 reads WNHNN; CDR2 reads SYGVQD (reference sequence). This chain's CDR3 is CASSEVGGGAYEQYF. The CDR3 DNA follows: TGCGCCAGCAGTGAAGTAGGAGGGGGGGCCTACGAGCAGTACTTC.

The V call is TRBV19, the J call TRBJ2-3, with 7 positions matching TRBD1. CDR3 length: 15 residues. The germline CDR1 and CDR2 sequences are LNHDA and SQIVND (reference sequence). J lost 2 bases, V lost 5 bases, and 7 bases had no gene match. CDR3 loop: CASSYRDRHTDTQYF. The CDR3 region has the DNA TGTGCCAGTAGTTACCGGGACAGACACACAGATACGCAGTATTTT.

This chain joins TRBV29-1 and TRBJ1-2; perhaps TRBD1 as D (5 bases). The germline CDR1 and CDR2 sequences are SQVTM and ANQGSEA. CDR3 length: 16 amino acids. Trimming took 2 bases from V and 2 from J, leaving 18 bases between them. In DNA form, the CDR3 reads TGCAGCGTTGAAACCGACCTGGATGGGGGGAACTATGGCTACACCTTC. As protein: CSVETDLDGGNYGYTF.

The V call is TRBV11-2, the J call TRBJ1-1, with 10 bases fitting TRBD1. From germline, CDR1 is SGHAT and CDR2 FQNNGV. This CDR3 has 15 amino acids. V dropped 5 bases and J dropped 6; count of bases not matched to a gene: 9. The DNA for the CDR3 is TGTGCCAGCAGCGCGACAGGGGGCGCTAGAGCTGAAGCTTTCTTT. The encoded protein is CASSATGGARAEAFF.

The chain has TRBV7-7 and TRBJ2-7; D is unresolved. Germline V CDR1 and CDR2: SSHAT, FNYEAQ (reference sequence). The CDR3 loop spans 13 amino acids. Trimming cost V 1 base and J 7 bases, with 11 bases left between them. The CDR3 region is CASSLGPGKEQYF. For the CDR3, the DNA is TGTGCCAGCAGCTTAGGGCCGGGTAAGGAGCAGTACTTC.